This is a list of T cell receptor beta chains from one sample in a study of T cell responses to AZD1222 COVID-19 vaccine. Only in-frame clones appear in the TCRdb table, and some are missing; sequencing was by immunoSEQ multiplex PCR. The sample has around 80,000 clones, 70% to 90% seen once. Source: peripheral blood, taken 28 days after the second AZD1222 dose. These receptors came from an adult who received the AZD1222 COVID-19 vaccine. Each CDR3 is given with its conserved first and last residue. A D gene is named only where the DNA matches it firmly. Rows give clone size only sometimes, using once, few, many, or a class for an expanded clone.

14	.	TRBV5-1	TRBD2	TRBJ2-7	TGCGCCAGCAGCTTTAGCGGGGGCTCCTACGAGCAGTACTTC	CASSFSGGSYEQYF
14	.	TRBV5-6	.	TRBJ1-2	TGTGCCAGCAGCTTGGGCTGGGAGACCTATGGCTACACCTTC	CASSLGWETYGYTF
14	few	TRBV5-1	.	TRBJ2-7	TGCGCCAGCAGCCGTAAAGGGTTTAGGGACGAGCAGTACTTC	CASSRKGFRDEQYF
14	few	TRBV6-5	.	TRBJ2-3	TGTGCCAGCAGCCACCCACTTAGCACAGATACGCAGTATTTT	CASSHPLSTDTQYF
13	.	TRBV13	TRBD1	TRBJ2-7	TGTGCCAGCAGCGGACAGGGGGGCACCGAGCAGTACTTC	CASSGQGGTEQYF
15	few	TRBV3-1/TRBV3-2	.	TRBJ2-5	TGTGCCAGCAGCCAAGAACGGGGGGCCTCGAAGACCCAGTACTTC	CASSQERGASKTQYF
15	.	TRBV18	TRBD1	TRBJ2-2	TGTGCCAGCTCACTCCGGCAGGGGGACACCGGGGAGCTGTTTTTT	CASSLRQGDTGELFF
15	.	TRBV4-2	.	TRBJ1-4	TGTGCCAGCAGCCCTCCCTTCGCAGAGGTTGAAAAACTGTTTTTT	CASSPPFAEVEKLFF
17	.	TRBV4-2	.	TRBJ1-4	TGTGCCAGCAGCCAAGAAGGCGGGGGGCGGACTAATGAAAAACTGTTTTTT	CASSQEGGGRTNEKLFF
14	.	TRBV6-1	.	TRBJ1-1	TGTGCCAGCAGTGAAACCCCAGGGATCACTGAAGCTTTCTTT	CASSETPGITEAFF
15	.	TRBV29-1	.	TRBJ1-4	TGCAGCGTTGAAGGAATTGGGGACGGTAATGAAAAACTGTTTTTT	CSVEGIGDGNEKLFF
13	.	TRBV10-3	.	TRBJ2-7	TGTGCCATCAGTGAGGTCAACCCCCACGAGCAGTACTTC	CAISEVNPHEQYF
12	.	TRBV28	.	TRBJ1-1	TGTGCCAGCAGTTGGCAGGGGAGAGAAGCTTTCTTT	CASSWQGREAFF
16	once	TRBV14	TRBD1	TRBJ2-1	TGTGCCAGCAGCCAACTTACAGGGGGCTTCAGGAATGAGCAGTTCTTC	CASSQLTGGFRNEQFF
15	.	TRBV6-5	.	TRBJ2-2	TGTGCCAGCAGTTCTTCCCCAACGCATGCCGGGGAGCTGTTTTTT	CASSSSPTHAGELFF
14	.	TRBV5-8	.	TRBJ2-5	TGTGCCAGCAGCTTCGGGACATCTCAAGAGACCCAGTACTTC	CASSFGTSQETQYF
14	.	TRBV28	.	TRBJ2-1	TGTGCCAGCCTCCACGCCGGCGACACCGATGAGCAGTTCTTC	CASLHAGDTDEQFF
20	.	TRBV7-8	TRBD2	TRBJ2-1	TGTGCCAGCACCCACCGGCCCTCGGGACTAGCGGGGGGACTCTACAATGAGCAGTTCTTC	CASTHRPSGLAGGLYNEQFF
18	.	TRBV13	TRBD2	TRBJ2-1	TGTGCCAGCAGCTTAGGCCCCATAACTAGCGGGGGGGCGAACGAGCAGTTCTTC	CASSLGPITSGGANEQFF
14	.	TRBV10-3	.	TRBJ1-2	TGTGCCATCAGTACATCCGACAGTACGGCTGGCTACACCTTC	CAISTSDSTAGYTF
17	.	TRBV11-2	.	TRBJ1-1	TGTGCCAGCAGCTCCCCTTTCGACACCCGGGGGGGGACTGAAGCTTTCTTT	CASSSPFDTRGGTEAFF
16	.	TRBV7-6	.	TRBJ2-2	TGTGCCAGCAGCTGGTGGGGCCATGAGAACACCGGGGAGCTGTTTTTT	CASSWWGHENTGELFF
13	.	TRBV11-3	.	TRBJ1-6	TGTGCCAGCAGCTTGGGGGTGAATTCACCCCTCCACTTT	CASSLGVNSPLHF
14	.	TRBV2	TRBD2	TRBJ2-5	TGTGCCAGCAGTGAGCGGGGGACGACGCGGACCCAGTACTTC	CASSERGTTRTQYF